Presented here are 14 T cell receptor beta chains from one specimen sequenced in a study of early T cells in non-severe SARS-CoV-2 infection. TCRdb used MiXCR to reprocess the 5' RACE reads, holding one entry per CDR3 protein. The repertoire has 55,000 to 80,000 distinct CDR3 sequences, 12% of them found once; the top ten carry roughly 6%. Specimen: whole blood. Every receptor here comes from an adult who was a healthcare worker with PCR-confirmed SARS-CoV-2 infection or an uninfected control (not recorded which).

This clonotype was detected a few times. This chain connects TRBV11-2 to TRBJ2-2; TRBD1 matches 9 bases. The CDR3 is made up of 17 amino acids. Germline-derived CDR1 and CDR2 are SGHAT and FQNNGV. The trim removed 3 bases at V and 5 bases at J, leaving 10 bases unmatched. The CDR3 coding sequence is TGTGCCAGCAGCTTCCCACCCGGGGGACAGGGTACCGGGGAGCTGTTTTTT. The encoded protein is CASSFPPGGQGTGELFF.

The chain links TRBV6-6 to TRBJ1-4; D ambiguous. CDR1 and CDR2 (germline): MNHNY, SVGAGI (reference sequence). V was shortened by 2 bases and J by 5 bases, with 12 bases between the two germline ends. The CDR3 is made up of 15 amino acids. CDR3 nucleotide sequence: TGTGCCAGCAGTTACCGGGAGGGTCGGAATGAAAAACTGTTTTTT. It is translated as CASSYREGRNEKLFF.

Ten or more counts support this clonotype. CDR3 protein: CASSDLLLAGGYNEQFF. The CDR3 DNA sequence: TGTGCCAGCAGCGACCTTCTACTAGCGGGGGGGTACAATGAGCAGTTCTTC. The chain combines TRBV9 with TRBJ2-1; 13 positions agree with TRBD2. CDR1 and CDR2 (germline): SGDLS, YYNGEE. There are 17 residues in the CDR3. With V trimmed by 3 bases and J by 4 bases, 7 bases remained unmatched.

There are many counts of this clonotype. This sequence joins TRBV10-3 and TRBJ1-1, with unresolved D. Germline-derived CDR1 and CDR2 are ENHRY and SYGVKD. Trimming cost V 0 bases and J 5 bases, with 10 bases left between them. CDR3 length: 14 amino acids. This chain's CDR3 is CAISESALRTEAFF. The CDR3 DNA reads as TGTGCCATCAGTGAGTCGGCACTTCGGACTGAAGCTTTCTTT.

This clonotype was seen a few times. The genes are TRBV7-9 and TRBJ1-4; weak D call: TRBD1 (6 bases). In germline, CDR1 is SEHNR, CDR2 FQNEAQ (reference sequence). Trimming removed 5 bases at V and 4 bases at J, with 20 bases between. The CDR3 contains 17 residues. The CDR3 here is CASSMPLRQAVNEKLFF. In DNA, the CDR3 is TGTGCCAGCAGCATGCCTCTTCGACAGGCGGTTAATGAAAAACTGTTTTTT.

V and J are TRBV5-1 and TRBJ2-7; 10 bases map to TRBD1. There are 17 residues in the CDR3. CDR1 is SGHRS, CDR2 YFSETQ, per germline. J lost 5 bases, V lost 3 bases, and 14 bases had no gene match. The CDR3 sequence is CASSYMPTGDRGNEQYF. The CDR3 bases are TGCGCCAGCAGCTACATGCCAACCGGGGACAGGGGTAACGAGCAGTACTTC.

In this sample, this clonotype turned up a few times. Sequence at one end of the junction differs from germline and may be a read error. The V and J genes are TRBV27 and TRBJ2-7; 7 nucleotides line up with TRBD1. The germline CDR1 and CDR2 sequences are MNHEY and SMNVEV (reference sequence). The CDR3 runs to 14 residues. The CDR3, as DNA: TGTGCCAGCAGTTTATTGCTTTCGGGGACAGACCGACACTTC. Encoded protein: CASSLLLSGTDRHF.

The V call is TRBV19, the J call TRBJ1-4; D call uncertain. Germline CDR1 reads LNHDA; CDR2 reads SQIVND (reference sequence). Between the trimmed V and J ends, which lost 5 bases and 4 bases, there was a span of 14 bases. The CDR3 has 15 residues. This CDR3 is CASSYFSGGNEKLFF. DNA of the CDR3: TGTGCCAGTAGTTATTTTTCAGGCGGTAATGAAAAACTGTTTTTT. Drawing the rest from reference TRBV19 and TRBJ1-4, the complete variable domain is DGGITQSPKYLFRKEGQNVTLSCEQNLNHDAMYWYRQDPGQGLRLIYYSQIVNDFQKGDIAEGYSVSREKKESFPLTVTSAQKNPTAFYLCASSYFSGGNEKLFFGSGTQLSVL.

This chain connects TRBV12-3 or TRBV12-4 to TRBJ2-7, with D hard to call. Trimming shortened V by 6 bases and J by 1 base, and 10 bases separated the two germline ends. There are 13 residues in the CDR3. Written as DNA, the CDR3 is TGTGCCAGCAGGCCCCCTCTTTCCTACGAGCAGTACTTC. Amino acid sequence: CASRPPLSYEQYF.

This clonotype was observed at least ten times. The genes are TRBV9 and TRBJ2-7, with 10 bases fitting TRBD1. The CDR3 consists of 13 residues. With 3 bases clipped from V and 10 bases from J, the junction kept 7 bases outside the gene matches. From germline, CDR1 is SGDLS and CDR2 YYNGEE. CDR3 sequence: CASSAGQGGSQYF. CDR3 in DNA: TGTGCCAGCAGCGCTGGACAGGGGGGTTCACAGTACTTC. The full variable domain, in which reference TRBV9 and TRBJ2-7 provide the parts outside the CDR3, is DSGVTQTPKHLITATGQRVTLRCSPRSGDLSVYWYQQSLDQGLQFLIQYYNGEERAKGNILERFSAQQFPDLHSELNLSSLELGDSALYFCASSAGQGGSQYFGPGTRLTVT.

This chain links TRBV11-1 with TRBJ1-1, with a possible D match to TRBD1 (5 bases). The germline V and J ends were trimmed by 5 bases and 3 bases, with 19 bases remaining between them. Germline assignment: CDR1 SGHAT and CDR2 FQDESV (reference sequence). The CDR3 covers 16 residues. CDR3 protein: CASSLRQISEDTEAFF. The DNA for the CDR3 is TGTGCCAGCAGCCTGCGACAGATTAGCGAAGACACTGAAGCTTTCTTT. The complete variable domain, with remaining parts taken from reference TRBV11-1 and TRBJ1-1, reads EAEVAQSPRYKITEKSQAVAFWCDPISGHATLYWYRQILGQGPELLVQFQDESVVDDSQLPKDRFSAERLKGVDSTLKIQPAELGDSAMYLCASSLRQISEDTEAFFGQGTRLTVV.

The chain is built from TRBV4-2 and TRBJ2-2, with D hard to call. The CDR3 length is 12 residues. Germline CDR1 is LGHNA and CDR2 is YNFKEQ. Deletions cut 3 bases from V and 4 bases from J, with 3 bases between. CDR3 DNA: TGTGCCAGCAGCCATCCCACCGGGGAGCTGTTTTTT. It yields the protein CASSHPTGELFF.

This rearrangement joins TRBV6-5 to TRBJ2-5, with D tentatively TRBD2 (5 bases). V was pared by 5 bases and J by 2 bases, with 12 bases between. This CDR3 has 14 amino acids. From germline, CDR1 is MNHEY and CDR2 SVGAGI. The CDR3 DNA is TGTGCCAGCAGTCAACAGACGGGACAAGAGACCCAGTACTTC. Its translation: CASSQQTGQETQYF.

This clonotype was seen a handful of times. The chain has TRBV29-1 and TRBJ1-3; maybe TRBD1 (5 bases). This CDR3 region has 14 residues. Germline CDR1 and CDR2: SQVTM and ANQGSEA. Trimming pared 7 bases from V and 2 bases from J, leaving 15 bases between. The CDR3 region is CSAGTGGAGNTIYF. CDR3 coding DNA: TGCAGCGCTGGAACGGGGGGAGCTGGAAACACCATATATTTT.